The rows below give T cell receptor beta chains drawn from one sample of a study of CD8+ T cells in alopecia areata. This table comes from immunoSEQ multiplex PCR, and its TCRdb copy is limited to in-frame clones, with some not included. The sample lists some 170,000 clones, about 55% occurring once. This specimen was CD8+ T cells sorted from blood, taken at week 24, from a patient treated with tofacitinib. The receptors derive from a human donor with alopecia areata. CDR3s include the opening cysteine and the closing phenylalanine or tryptophan. D genes are given only for firm matches. Where a row states a size, it is once, few, many or the class of an expanded clone; other rows omit it.

j_gene | d_gene | abundance | v_gene | CDR3aa | CDR3nt
TRBJ1-4 | - | once | TRBV1 | CTSRAKSLF | TGCACCAGCAGAGCCAAAAGCCTTTTT
TRBJ2-5 | - | few | TRBV6-6 | CASSYLDSETQYF | TGTGCCAGCAGTTACTTGGACAGCGAGACCCAGTACTTC
TRBJ1-5 | TRBD1 | - | TRBV5-1 | CASKLGQDSNQPQHF | TGCGCCAGTAAACTTGGACAGGATAGCAATCAGCCCCAGCATTTT
TRBJ2-7 | - | - | TRBV5-1 | CASSSQDGPQAEQYF | TGCGCCAGCAGCTCCCAAGACGGCCCTCAGGCCGAGCAGTACTTC
TRBJ2-1 | - | - | TRBV29-1 | CSVDSRNEQFF | TGCAGCGTCGATAGCAGGAATGAGCAGTTCTTC
TRBJ2-5 | - | - | TRBV27 | CASSSYRDQETQYF | TGTGCCAGCAGTTCTTACAGGGATCAAGAGACCCAGTACTTC
TRBJ1-2 | TRBD1 | - | TRBV25-1 | CASSEWGQGRGYTF | TGTGCCAGCAGTGAATGGGGACAGGGGCGAGGCTACACCTTC
TRBJ2-7 | - | few | TRBV13 | CASTQSGTGAYEQYF | TGTGCCAGCACCCAAAGTGGGACTGGGGCCTACGAGCAGTACTTC
TRBJ2-3 | - | - | TRBV5-6 | CASSPAARASGRDTQYF | TGTGCCAGCAGCCCGGCCGCAAGGGCCTCTGGACGGGATACGCAGTATTTT
TRBJ1-1 | - | - | TRBV7-6 | CASSPQTLGVNTEAFF | TGTGCCAGCAGCCCGCAAACCCTAGGGGTGAACACTGAAGCTTTCTTT
TRBJ1-2 | TRBD1 | - | TRBV4-3 | CASSQDPGTAYGYTF | TGCGCCAGCAGCCAAGATCCCGGGACAGCCTATGGCTACACCTTC
TRBJ1-2 | TRBD1 | - | TRBV2 | CASSEPEQGSPHGYTF | TGTGCCAGCAGTGAACCCGAACAGGGGTCTCCCCATGGCTACACCTTC
TRBJ2-5 | TRBD2 | - | TRBV13 | CASSLRAGKGETQYF | TGTGCCAGCAGCTTAAGAGCGGGGAAGGGAGAGACCCAGTACTTC
TRBJ2-3 | - | few | TRBV29-1 | CSVSGASTDTQYF | TGCAGCGTTTCCGGGGCGAGCACAGATACGCAGTATTTT
TRBJ2-1 | TRBD1 | few | TRBV2 | CASIGTGSYNEQFF | TGTGCCAGTATCGGGACAGGCTCCTACAATGAGCAGTTCTTC
TRBJ1-4 | - | - | TRBV7-9 | CASNLRNEKLFF | TGTGCCAGCAACCTTCGAAATGAAAAACTGTTTTTT
TRBJ2-5 | TRBD1 | - | TRBV6-5 | CASSYLGTAGETQYF | TGTGCCAGCAGTTACCTAGGGACAGCTGGGGAGACCCAGTACTTC